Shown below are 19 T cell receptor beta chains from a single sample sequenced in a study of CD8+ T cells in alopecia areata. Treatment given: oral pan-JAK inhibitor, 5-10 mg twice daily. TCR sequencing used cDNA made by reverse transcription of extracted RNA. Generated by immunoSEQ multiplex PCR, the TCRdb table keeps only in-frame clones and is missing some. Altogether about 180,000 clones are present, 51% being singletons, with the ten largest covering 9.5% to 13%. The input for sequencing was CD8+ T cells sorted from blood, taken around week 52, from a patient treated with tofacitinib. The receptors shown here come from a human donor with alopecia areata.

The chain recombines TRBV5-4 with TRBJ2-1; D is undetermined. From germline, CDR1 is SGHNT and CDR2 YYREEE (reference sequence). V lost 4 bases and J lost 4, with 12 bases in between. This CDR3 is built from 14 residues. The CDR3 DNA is TGTGCCAGCAGCCGAAGGGCAGATTACAATGAGCAGTTCTTC. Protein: CASSRRADYNEQFF.

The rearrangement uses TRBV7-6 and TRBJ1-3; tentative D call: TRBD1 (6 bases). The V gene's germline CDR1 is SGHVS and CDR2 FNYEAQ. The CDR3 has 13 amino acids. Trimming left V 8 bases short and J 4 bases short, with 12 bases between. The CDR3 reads CASQQGEGNTIYF. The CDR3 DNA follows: TGTGCCAGCCAACAGGGAGAGGGAAACACCATATATTTT.

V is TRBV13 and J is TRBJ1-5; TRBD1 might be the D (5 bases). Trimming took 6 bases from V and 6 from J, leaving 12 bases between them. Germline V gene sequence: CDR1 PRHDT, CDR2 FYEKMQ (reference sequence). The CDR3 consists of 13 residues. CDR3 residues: CASSFTGSQPQHF. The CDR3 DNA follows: TGTGCCAGCAGTTTTACAGGCTCTCAGCCCCAGCATTTT.

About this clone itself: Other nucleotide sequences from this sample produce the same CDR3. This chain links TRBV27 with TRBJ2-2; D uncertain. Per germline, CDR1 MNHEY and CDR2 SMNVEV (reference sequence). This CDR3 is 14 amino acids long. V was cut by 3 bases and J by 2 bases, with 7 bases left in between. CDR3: CASSLGTNTGELFF. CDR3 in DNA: TGTGCCAGCAGTTTGGGCACTAACACCGGGGAGCTGTTTTTT.

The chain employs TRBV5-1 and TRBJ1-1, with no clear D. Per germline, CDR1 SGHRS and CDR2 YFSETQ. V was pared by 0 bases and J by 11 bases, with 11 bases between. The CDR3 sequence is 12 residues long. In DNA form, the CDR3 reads TGCGCCAGCAGCTTGGACGGCACGGGCGCTTTCTTT. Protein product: CASSLDGTGAFF.

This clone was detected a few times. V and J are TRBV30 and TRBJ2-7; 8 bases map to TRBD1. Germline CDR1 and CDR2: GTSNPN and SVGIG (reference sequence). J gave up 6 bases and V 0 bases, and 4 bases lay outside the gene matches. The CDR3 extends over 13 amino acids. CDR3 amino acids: CAWSVGQGSEQYF. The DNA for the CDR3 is TGTGCCTGGAGTGTCGGACAGGGAAGCGAGCAGTACTTC.

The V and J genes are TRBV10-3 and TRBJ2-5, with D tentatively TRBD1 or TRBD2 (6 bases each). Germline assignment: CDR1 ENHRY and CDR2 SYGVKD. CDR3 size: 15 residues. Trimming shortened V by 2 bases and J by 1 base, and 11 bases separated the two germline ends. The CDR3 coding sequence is TGTGCCATCAGTGAGGGGGGGCAGACCCAAGAGACCCAGTACTTC. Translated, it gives CAISEGGQTQETQYF.

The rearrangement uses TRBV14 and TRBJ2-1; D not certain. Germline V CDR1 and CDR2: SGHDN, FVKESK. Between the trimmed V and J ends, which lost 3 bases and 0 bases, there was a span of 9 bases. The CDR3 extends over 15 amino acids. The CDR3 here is CASSHLVSSYNEQFF. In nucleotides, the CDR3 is TGTGCCAGCAGCCACCTAGTTAGCTCCTACAATGAGCAGTTCTTC.

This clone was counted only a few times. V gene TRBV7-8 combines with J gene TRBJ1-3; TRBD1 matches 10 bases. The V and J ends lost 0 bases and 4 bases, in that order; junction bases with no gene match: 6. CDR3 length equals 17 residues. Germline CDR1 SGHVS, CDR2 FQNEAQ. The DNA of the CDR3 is TGTGCCAGCAGCTTAGCACCGGGACAGGGGATCGGAAACACCATATATTTT. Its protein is CASSLAPGQGIGNTIYF.

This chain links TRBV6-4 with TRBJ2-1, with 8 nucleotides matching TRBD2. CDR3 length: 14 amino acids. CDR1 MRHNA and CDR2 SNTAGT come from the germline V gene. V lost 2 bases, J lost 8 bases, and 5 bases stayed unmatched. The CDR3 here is CASSDEAGVDEQFF. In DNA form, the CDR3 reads TGTGCCAGCAGTGACGAAGCGGGGGTGGATGAGCAGTTCTTC.

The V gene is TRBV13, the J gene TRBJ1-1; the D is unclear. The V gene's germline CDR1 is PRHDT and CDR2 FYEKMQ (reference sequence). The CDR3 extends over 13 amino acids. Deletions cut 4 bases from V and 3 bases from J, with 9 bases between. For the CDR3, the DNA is TGTGCCAGCAGCTACTCCTACGACACTGAAGCTTTCTTT. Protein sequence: CASSYSYDTEAFF.

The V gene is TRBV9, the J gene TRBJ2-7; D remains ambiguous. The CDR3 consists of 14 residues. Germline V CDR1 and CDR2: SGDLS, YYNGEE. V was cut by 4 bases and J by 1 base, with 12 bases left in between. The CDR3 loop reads CASSHRGRSYEQYF. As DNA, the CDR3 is TGTGCCAGCAGCCATCGAGGCAGATCCTACGAGCAGTACTTC.

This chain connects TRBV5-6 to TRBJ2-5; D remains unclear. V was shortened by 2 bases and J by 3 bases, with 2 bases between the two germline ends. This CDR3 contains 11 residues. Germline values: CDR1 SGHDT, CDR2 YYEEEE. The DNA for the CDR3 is TGTGCCAGCAGCTTCAAAGAGACCCAGTACTTC. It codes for CASSFKETQYF.

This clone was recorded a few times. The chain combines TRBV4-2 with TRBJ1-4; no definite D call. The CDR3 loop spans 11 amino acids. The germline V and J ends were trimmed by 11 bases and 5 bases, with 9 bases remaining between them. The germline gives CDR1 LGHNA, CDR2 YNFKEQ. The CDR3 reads CASRANEKLFF. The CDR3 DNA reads TGTGCCTCCCGGGCAAATGAAAAACTGTTTTTT.

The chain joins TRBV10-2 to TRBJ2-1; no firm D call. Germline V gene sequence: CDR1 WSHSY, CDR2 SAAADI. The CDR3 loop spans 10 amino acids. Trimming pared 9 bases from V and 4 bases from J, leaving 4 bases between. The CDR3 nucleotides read TGCGCCAGTGGTTACAATGAGCAGTTCTTC. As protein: CASGYNEQFF.

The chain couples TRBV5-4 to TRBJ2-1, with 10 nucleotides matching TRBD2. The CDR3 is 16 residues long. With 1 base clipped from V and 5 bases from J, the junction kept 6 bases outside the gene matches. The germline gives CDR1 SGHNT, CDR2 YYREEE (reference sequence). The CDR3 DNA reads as TGTGCCAGCAGCTTGCTCAGCGGGGGGGCCAACAATGAGCAGTTCTTC. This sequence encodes CASSLLSGGANNEQFF.

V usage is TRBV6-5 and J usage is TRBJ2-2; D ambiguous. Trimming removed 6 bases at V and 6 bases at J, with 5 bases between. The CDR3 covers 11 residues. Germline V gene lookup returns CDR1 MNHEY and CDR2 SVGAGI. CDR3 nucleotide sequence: TGTGCCAGCAGCCAGGCCGGGGAGCTGTTTTTT. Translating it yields CASSQAGELFF.

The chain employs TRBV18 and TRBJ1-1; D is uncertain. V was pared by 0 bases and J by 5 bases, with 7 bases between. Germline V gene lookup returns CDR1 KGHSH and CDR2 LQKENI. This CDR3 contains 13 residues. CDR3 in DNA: TGTGCCAGCTCACCACCGAAAGGGACTGAAGCTTTCTTT. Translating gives CASSPPKGTEAFF.

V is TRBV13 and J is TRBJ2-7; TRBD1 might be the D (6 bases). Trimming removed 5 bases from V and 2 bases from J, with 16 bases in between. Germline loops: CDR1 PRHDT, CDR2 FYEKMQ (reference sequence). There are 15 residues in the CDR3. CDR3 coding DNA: TGTGCCAGCAGCCACGGCCAGGGGACGGCCTACGAGCAGTACTTC. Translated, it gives CASSHGQGTAYEQYF.